This T cell receptor beta chain was identified in a study of blood T cell repertoires in COVID-19. Clones were read by immunoSEQ multiplex PCR, and TCRdb kept only the in-frame ones, dropping some. Found here are about 250,000 clones, about 86% of them singletons; the top ten hold roughly 7.8%. The CDR3 totals 14 residues. Germline-derived CDR1 and CDR2 are SGHAT and FQNNGV. V was clipped by 6 bases and J by 2 bases, with 14 bases between them. The genes are TRBV11-2 and TRBJ2-7; TRBD2 is a possible D gene (6 bases). Material: peripheral blood. The sequence was collected from a man aged 40-49 years with active or convalescent COVID-19. CDR3 protein: CASSFRDFAYEQYF. The CDR3 region has the DNA TGTGCCAGCAGTTTCCGGGACTTCGCCTACGAGCAGTACTTC.